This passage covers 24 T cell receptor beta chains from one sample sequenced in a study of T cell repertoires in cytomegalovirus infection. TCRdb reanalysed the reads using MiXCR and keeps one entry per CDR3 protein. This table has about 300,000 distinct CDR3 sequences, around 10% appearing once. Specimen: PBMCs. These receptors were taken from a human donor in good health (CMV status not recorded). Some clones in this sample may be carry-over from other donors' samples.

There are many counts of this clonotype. The CDR3 is CSATPGRRSADTQYF. The CDR3 DNA reads as TGCAGTGCTACCCCGGGGCGTAGGTCGGCAGATACGCAGTATTTT. The chain joins TRBV20-1 to TRBJ2-3; D may match TRBD1 or TRBD2 (5 bases each). The V gene lost 4 bases and the J gene lost 4 bases, with 18 bases spanning the gap. Germline V gene sequence: CDR1 DFQATT, CDR2 SNEGSKA (reference sequence). This CDR3 contains 15 residues.

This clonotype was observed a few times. CDR3 nucleotide sequence: TGTGCCAGCAGTCCCCTTGCAGCAGCGGGGGGCCGCAATGAGCAGTTCTTC. Encoded protein: CASSPLAAAGGRNEQFF. This sequence joins TRBV6-2 or TRBV6-3 and TRBJ2-1; TRBD2 matches 9 bases. CDR3 length equals 17 residues. The J segment lost 6 bases and the V segment lost 5 bases, leaving 14 bases of the junction unmatched. CDR1 MNHEY and CDR2 SVGEGT come from the germline V gene.

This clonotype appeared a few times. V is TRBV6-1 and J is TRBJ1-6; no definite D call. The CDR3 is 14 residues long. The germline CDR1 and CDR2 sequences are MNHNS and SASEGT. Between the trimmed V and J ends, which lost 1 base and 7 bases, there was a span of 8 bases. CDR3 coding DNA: TGTGCCAGCAGTGAAGTGCCAGTCAATTCACCCCTCCACTTT. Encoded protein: CASSEVPVNSPLHF.

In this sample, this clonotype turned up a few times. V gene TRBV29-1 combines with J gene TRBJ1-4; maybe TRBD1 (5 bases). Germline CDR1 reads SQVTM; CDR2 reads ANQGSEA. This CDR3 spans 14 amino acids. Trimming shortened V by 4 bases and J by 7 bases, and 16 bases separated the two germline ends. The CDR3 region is CSVGGGREGEKLFF. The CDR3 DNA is TGCAGCGTTGGAGGTGGCAGGGAAGGTGAAAAACTGTTTTTT.

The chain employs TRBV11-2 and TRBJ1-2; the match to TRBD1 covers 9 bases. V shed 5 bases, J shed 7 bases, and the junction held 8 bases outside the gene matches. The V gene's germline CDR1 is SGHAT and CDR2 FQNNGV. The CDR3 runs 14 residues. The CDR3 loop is CASSQGQGLTGYTF. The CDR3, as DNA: TGTGCCAGCAGCCAAGGACAGGGGCTTACTGGCTACACCTTC. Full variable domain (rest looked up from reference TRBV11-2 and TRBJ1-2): EAGVAQSPRYKIIEKRQSVAFWCNPISGHATLYWYQQILGQGPKLLIQFQNNGVVDDSQLPKDRFSAERLKGVDSTLKIQPAKLEDSAVYLCASSQGQGLTGYTFGSGTRLTVV.

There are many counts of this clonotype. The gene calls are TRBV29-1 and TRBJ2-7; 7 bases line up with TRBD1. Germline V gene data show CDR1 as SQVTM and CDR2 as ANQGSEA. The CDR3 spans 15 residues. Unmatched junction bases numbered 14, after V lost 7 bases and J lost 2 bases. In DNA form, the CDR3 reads TGCAGCGCCCGGACGAGGACAGGAATGACCTACGAGCAGTACTTC. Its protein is CSARTRTGMTYEQYF.

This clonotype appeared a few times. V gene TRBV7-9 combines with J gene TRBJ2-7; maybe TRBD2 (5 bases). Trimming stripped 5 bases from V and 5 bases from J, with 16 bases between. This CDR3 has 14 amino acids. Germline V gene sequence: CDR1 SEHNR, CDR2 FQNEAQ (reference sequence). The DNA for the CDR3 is TGTGCCAGCAGCCCGCCCAGGAGGCCCCACGAGCAGTACTTC. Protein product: CASSPPRRPHEQYF.

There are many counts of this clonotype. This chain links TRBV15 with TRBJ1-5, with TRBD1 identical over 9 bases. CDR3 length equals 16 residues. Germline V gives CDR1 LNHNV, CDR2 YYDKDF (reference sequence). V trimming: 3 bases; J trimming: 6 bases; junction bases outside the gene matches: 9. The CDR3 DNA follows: TGTGCCACCAGCAGGAGCACGGGACAGGGTAGTCAGCCCCAGCATTTT. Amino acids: CATSRSTGQGSQPQHF.

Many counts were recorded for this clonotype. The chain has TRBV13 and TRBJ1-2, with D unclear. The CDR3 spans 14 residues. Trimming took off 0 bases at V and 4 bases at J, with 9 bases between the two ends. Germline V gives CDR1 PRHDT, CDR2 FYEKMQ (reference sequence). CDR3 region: CASSLGQRTYGYTF. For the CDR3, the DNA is TGTGCCAGCAGCTTAGGACAGCGAACCTATGGCTACACCTTC.

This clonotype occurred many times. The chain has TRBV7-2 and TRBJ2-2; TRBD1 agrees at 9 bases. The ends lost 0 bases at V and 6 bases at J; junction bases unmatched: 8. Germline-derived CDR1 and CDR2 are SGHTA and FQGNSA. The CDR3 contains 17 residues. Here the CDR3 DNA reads TGTGCCAGCAGCTTAGCCGTGGACAGGGGAGGTGCCGGGGAGCTGTTTTTT. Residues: CASSLAVDRGGAGELFF.

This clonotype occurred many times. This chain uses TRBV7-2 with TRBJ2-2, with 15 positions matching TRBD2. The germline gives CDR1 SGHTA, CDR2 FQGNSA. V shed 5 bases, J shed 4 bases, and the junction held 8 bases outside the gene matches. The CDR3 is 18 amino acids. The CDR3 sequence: CASSHRTSGGAVTGELFF. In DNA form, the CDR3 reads TGTGCCAGCAGCCACCGGACTAGCGGGGGGGCCGTCACCGGGGAGCTGTTTTTT.

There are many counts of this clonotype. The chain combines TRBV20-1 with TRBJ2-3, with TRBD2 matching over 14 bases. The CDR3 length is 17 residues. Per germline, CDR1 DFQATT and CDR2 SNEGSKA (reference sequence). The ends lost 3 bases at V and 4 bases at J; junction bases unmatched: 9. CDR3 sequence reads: CSARGTSGGLFPDTQYF. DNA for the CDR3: TGCAGTGCTAGGGGGACTAGCGGGGGTCTCTTCCCAGATACGCAGTATTTT.

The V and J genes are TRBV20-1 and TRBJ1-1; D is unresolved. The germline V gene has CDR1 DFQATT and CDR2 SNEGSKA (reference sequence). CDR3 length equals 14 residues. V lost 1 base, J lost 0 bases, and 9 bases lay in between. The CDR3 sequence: CSARGLRLNTEAFF. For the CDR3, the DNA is TGCAGTGCTAGAGGTTTAAGGCTGAACACTGAAGCTTTCTTT.

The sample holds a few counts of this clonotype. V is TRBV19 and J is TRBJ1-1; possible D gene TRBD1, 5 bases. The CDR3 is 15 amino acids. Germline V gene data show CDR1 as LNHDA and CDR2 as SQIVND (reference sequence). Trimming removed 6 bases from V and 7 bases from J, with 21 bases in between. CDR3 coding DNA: TGTGCCAGTAGATCGGCCGGGCAGGGTAGTATTGAAGCTTTCTTT. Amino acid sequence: CASRSAGQGSIEAFF.

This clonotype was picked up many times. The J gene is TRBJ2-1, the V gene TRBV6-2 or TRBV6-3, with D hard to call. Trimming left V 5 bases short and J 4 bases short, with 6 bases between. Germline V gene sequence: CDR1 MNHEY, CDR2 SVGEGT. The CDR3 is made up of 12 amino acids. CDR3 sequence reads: CASSVQYNEQFF. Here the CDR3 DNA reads TGTGCCAGCAGTGTTCAGTACAATGAGCAGTTCTTC.

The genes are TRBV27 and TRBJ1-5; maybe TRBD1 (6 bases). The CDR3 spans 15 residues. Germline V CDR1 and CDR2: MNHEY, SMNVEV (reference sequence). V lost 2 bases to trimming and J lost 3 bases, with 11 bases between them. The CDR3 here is CASSLAGALNQPQHF. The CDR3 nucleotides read TGTGCCAGCAGTTTAGCAGGGGCCCTCAATCAGCCCCAGCATTTT.

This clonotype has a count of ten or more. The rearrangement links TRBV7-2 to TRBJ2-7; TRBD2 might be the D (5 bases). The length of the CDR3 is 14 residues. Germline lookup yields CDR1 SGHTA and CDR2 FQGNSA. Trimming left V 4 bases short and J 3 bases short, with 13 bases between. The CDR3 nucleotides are TGTGCCAGCAGCTCCCCACCCGACTACTACGAGCAGTACGTC. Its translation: CASSSPPDYYEQYV.

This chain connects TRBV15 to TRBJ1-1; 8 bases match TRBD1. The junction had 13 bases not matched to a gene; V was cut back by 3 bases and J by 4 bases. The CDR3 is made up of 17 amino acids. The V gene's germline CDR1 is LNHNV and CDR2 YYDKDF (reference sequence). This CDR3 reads CATSSLTDRAGGTEAFF. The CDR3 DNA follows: TGTGCCACCAGCAGTCTTACGGACAGGGCAGGGGGCACTGAAGCTTTCTTT.

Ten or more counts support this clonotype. CDR3: CASSQPDRETYNEQFF. For the CDR3, the DNA is TGCGCCAGCAGTCAACCCGACAGGGAGACCTACAATGAGCAGTTCTTC. The chain recombines TRBV23-1 with TRBJ2-1; 7 bases are shared with TRBD1. TRBV23-1 is known as an ORF, though its function is uncertain. This CDR3 spans 16 amino acids. Germline trimming cut 2 bases from V and 2 bases from J; bases unmatched to any gene: 6.

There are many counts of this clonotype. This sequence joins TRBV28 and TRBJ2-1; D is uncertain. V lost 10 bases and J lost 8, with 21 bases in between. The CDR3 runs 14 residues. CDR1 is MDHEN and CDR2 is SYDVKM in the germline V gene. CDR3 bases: TGTGCCACCCGGTCGGTAGTGGGTTGGGATGAGCAGTTCTTC. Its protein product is CATRSVVGWDEQFF.

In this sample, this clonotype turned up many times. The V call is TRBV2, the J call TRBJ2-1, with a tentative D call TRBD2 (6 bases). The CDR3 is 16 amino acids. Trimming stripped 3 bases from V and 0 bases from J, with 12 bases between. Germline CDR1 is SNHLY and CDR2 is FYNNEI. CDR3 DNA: TGTGCCAGCAGTGATATCGGGGGAAGCTCCTACAATGAGCAGTTCTTC. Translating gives CASSDIGGSSYNEQFF. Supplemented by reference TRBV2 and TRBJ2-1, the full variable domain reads EPEVTQTPSHQVTQMGQEVILRCVPISNHLYFYWYRQILGQKVEFLVSFYNNEISEKSEIFDDQFSVERPDGSNFTLKIRSTKLEDSAMYFCASSDIGGSSYNEQFFGPGTRLTVL.

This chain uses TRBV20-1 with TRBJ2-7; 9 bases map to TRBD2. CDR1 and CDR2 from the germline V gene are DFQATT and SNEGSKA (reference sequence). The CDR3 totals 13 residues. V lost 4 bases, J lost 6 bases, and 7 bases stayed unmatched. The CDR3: CSAKPGLAGEQYV. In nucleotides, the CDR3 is TGCAGTGCTAAACCGGGACTAGCCGGCGAGCAGTACGTC.

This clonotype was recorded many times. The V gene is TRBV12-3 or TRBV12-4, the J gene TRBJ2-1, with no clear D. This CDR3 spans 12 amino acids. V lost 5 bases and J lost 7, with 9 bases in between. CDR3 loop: CASSAGRNEQFF. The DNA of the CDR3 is TGTGCCAGCAGTGCCGGCAGGAATGAGCAGTTCTTC.

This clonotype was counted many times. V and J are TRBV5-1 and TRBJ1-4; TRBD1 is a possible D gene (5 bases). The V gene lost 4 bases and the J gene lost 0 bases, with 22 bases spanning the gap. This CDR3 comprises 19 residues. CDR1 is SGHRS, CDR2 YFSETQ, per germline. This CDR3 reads CASSPWSDPRGATNEKLFF. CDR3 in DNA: TGCGCCAGCAGCCCGTGGAGCGATCCAAGGGGAGCAACTAATGAAAAACTGTTTTTT.